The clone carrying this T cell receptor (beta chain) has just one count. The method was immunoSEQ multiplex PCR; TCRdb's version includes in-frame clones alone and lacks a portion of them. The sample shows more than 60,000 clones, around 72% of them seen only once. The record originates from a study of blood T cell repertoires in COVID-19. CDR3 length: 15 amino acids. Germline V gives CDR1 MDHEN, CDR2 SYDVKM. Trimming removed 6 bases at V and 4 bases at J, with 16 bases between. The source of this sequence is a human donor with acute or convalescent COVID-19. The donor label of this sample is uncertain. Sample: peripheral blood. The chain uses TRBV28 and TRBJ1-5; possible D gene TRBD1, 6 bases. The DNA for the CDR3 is TGTGCCAGCAGACTCACAGGGTTTTCGAATCAGCCCCAGCATTTT. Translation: CASRLTGFSNQPQHF.